The clone carrying this T cell receptor (beta chain) turned up a few times. Its antigen is still unknown. Per the germline V gene, CDR1 is SGHAT and CDR2 is FQDESV (reference sequence). After removal of 6 bases from V and 1 base from J, the junction contained 9 bases not matched to a gene. The CDR3 consists of 16 residues. Fresh peripheral blood, 9.5 to 10 ml of it, supplied the PBMCs. The TCR beta CDR3 regions underwent amplification using RNA transcripts as the source. The HTBI set primed first-round TCR CDR3 RT-PCR. TCRdb itself ran the multiplex PCR reads through MiXCR, one entry per CDR3 protein. Among around 500,000 distinct CDR3 sequences listed, about 20% were seen once. The sample comes from a study of T cells in Graves' hyperthyroidism and ophthalmopathy. Study-wide findings and caveats: Blood samples included most of the expanded thyroid clonotypes exceeding 0.001.

V is TRBV11-1 and J is TRBJ2-3; 8 positions agree with TRBD2. Sequencing was done on a sample of blood. The receptor comes from a woman in her 70s with Graves' ophthalmopathy. CDR3 loop: CASRLFSGVGTDTQYF. The DNA for the CDR3 is TGTGCCAGCAGGCTCTTTAGCGGGGTGGGCACAGATACGCAGTATTTT.